What follows are 16 T cell receptor beta chains derived from one specimen sequenced in a study of blood T cell repertoires in COVID-19. The assay was immunoSEQ multiplex PCR, and TCRdb's table has in-frame clones only and misses some. Of approximately 200,000 clones detected, 86% appear once; the ten largest clones hold roughly 4.9%. Sequencing was performed on PBMCs or T cells enriched from blood (not recorded which). Receptors originate from a woman aged 25 to 45 who had been exposed to COVID-19.

This chain joins TRBV9 and TRBJ1-3, with a possible D match to TRBD1 (6 bases). CDR3 length: 17 amino acids. V was trimmed by 4 bases and J by 0 bases, leaving 17 bases between them. CDR1 is SGDLS and CDR2 is YYNGEE in the germline V gene. The CDR3 nucleotides read TGTGCCAGCAGCCCTGGACAGTTGGCTAACTCTGGAAACACCATATATTTT. As protein: CASSPGQLANSGNTIYF.

The chain recombines TRBV4-2 with TRBJ2-1; D is possibly TRBD1 (6 bases). Germline V CDR1 and CDR2: LGHNA, YNFKEQ. Trimming took 1 base from V and 4 from J, leaving 8 bases between them. The CDR3 is made up of 14 amino acids. The CDR3 nucleotides read TGTGCCAGCAGCCAAGTCGGACAGTACAATGAGCAGTTCTTC. Translated: CASSQVGQYNEQFF.

This chain connects TRBV5-4 to TRBJ2-2; TRBD1 matches at 10 bases. Germline lookup yields CDR1 SGHNT and CDR2 YYREEE (reference sequence). The CDR3 is 17 residues long. Trimming cost V 4 bases and J 1 base; bases outside gene matches: 7. CDR3 sequence: CASSPDWDRGNTGELFF. The CDR3 bases are TGTGCCAGCAGCCCTGACTGGGACAGGGGGAACACCGGGGAGCTGTTTTTT.

V gene TRBV3-1 (or the pseudogene TRBV3-2) combines with J gene TRBJ1-1, with a weak D call TRBD1 (6 bases). The CDR3 contains 13 residues. From germline, CDR1 is LGHDT and CDR2 YNNKEL (reference sequence). Between the trimmed V and J ends, which lost 7 bases and 3 bases, there was a span of 12 bases. The CDR3 DNA is TGTGCCAGCATGCCGGGACATGACACTGAAGCTTTCTTT. It codes for CASMPGHDTEAFF.

The chain carries TRBV18 and TRBJ1-1; 7 bases fit TRBD1. The CDR3 is 12 residues long. Trimming took 2 bases from V and 7 from J; bases not matched to a gene: 1. CDR1 and CDR2 (germline): KGHSH, LQKENI. The CDR3 reads CASSPRQGEAFF. DNA of the CDR3: TGTGCCAGCTCACCAAGACAGGGTGAAGCTTTCTTT.

This clone was counted a single time. This chain connects TRBV11-3 to TRBJ2-2; D call uncertain. The V gene lost 4 bases and the J gene lost 4 bases, with 4 bases spanning the gap. Germline V gene data show CDR1 as SGHNT and CDR2 as YENEEA. CDR3 length: 12 residues. The chain's CDR3 is CASSSRTGELFF. The CDR3, as DNA: TGTGCCAGCAGCTCCCGCACCGGGGAGCTGTTTTTT.

Only a few counts were recorded for this clone. CDR3 DNA: TGTGCCAGCAGTTTAAAGGGAGCCAACGAGCAGTACTTC. It encodes CASSLKGANEQYF. V is TRBV6-5 and J is TRBJ2-7; D might be TRBD2 (5 bases). The germline V gene encodes CDR1 MNHEY and CDR2 SVGAGI. This CDR3 is built from 13 residues. V was cut by 4 bases and J by 5 bases, with 12 bases left in between.

The CDR3 bases are TGCGCCAGCAGCCCCTCCGGGATCTACGAGCAGTACTTC. Translated, it gives CASSPSGIYEQYF. The chain has TRBV5-1 and TRBJ2-7; a possible D gene is TRBD2 (5 bases). CDR3 size: 13 residues. Germline values: CDR1 SGHRS, CDR2 YFSETQ. Trimming pared 4 bases from V and 3 bases from J, leaving 11 bases between.

In nucleotides, the CDR3 is TGCGCCAGCAGCTTGGCAACAGGGGGCGTCGTCTATGGCTACACCTTC. It encodes CASSLATGGVVYGYTF. This chain uses TRBV5-1 with TRBJ1-2; 9 bases line up with TRBD1. With V trimmed by 0 bases and J by 4 bases, 7 bases remained unmatched. Per the germline V gene, CDR1 is SGHRS and CDR2 is YFSETQ. The CDR3 length is 16 residues. Supplemented by reference TRBV5-1 and TRBJ1-2, the full variable domain reads KAGVTQTPRYLIKTRGQQVTLSCSPISGHRSVSWYQQTPGQGLQFLFEYFSETQRNKGNFPGRFSGRQFSNSRSEMNVSTLELGDSALYLCASSLATGGVVYGYTFGSGTRLTVV.

The chain uses TRBV4-2 and TRBJ1-1; tentative D call: TRBD1 (6 bases). CDR1 and CDR2 (germline): LGHNA, YNFKEQ. The V gene lost 4 bases and the J gene lost 7 bases, with 10 bases spanning the gap. CDR3 size: 12 residues. The CDR3 DNA sequence: TGTGCCAGCAGCCCGGACAGATATGAAGCTTTCTTT. It is translated as CASSPDRYEAFF.

This clone was seen just once. The chain couples TRBV19 to TRBJ2-5; no firm D call. This CDR3 has 12 residues. Trimming left V 9 bases short and J 7 bases short, with 15 bases between. Germline V lookup: CDR1 LNHDA, CDR2 SQIVND (reference sequence). CDR3 region: CASRSGLGTQYF. The CDR3 region has the DNA TGTGCCAGCCGGAGTGGCTTGGGGACCCAGTACTTC. Based on the CDR3 plus reference TRBV19 and TRBJ2-5, the full variable domain is DGGITQSPKYLFRKEGQNVTLSCEQNLNHDAMYWYRQDPGQGLRLIYYSQIVNDFQKGDIAEGYSVSREKKESFPLTVTSAQKNPTAFYLCASRSGLGTQYFGPGTRLLVL.

The chain has TRBV5-4 and TRBJ1-5, with 11 bases fitting TRBD1. This CDR3 contains 15 residues. The V and J ends lost 0 bases and 11 bases, in that order; junction bases with no gene match: 7. Germline loops: CDR1 SGHNT, CDR2 YYREEE (reference sequence). The CDR3 region has the DNA TGTGCCAGCAGCTTGGATGGACAGGGGGCCAAGGCCCAGCATTTT. Its translation is CASSLDGQGAKAQHF.

The CDR3 is CASSFTGTGGWYGYTF. CDR3 nucleotides: TGCGCCAGCAGCTTTACCGGGACAGGGGGCTGGTATGGCTACACCTTC. The chain employs TRBV5-1 and TRBJ1-2; 12 bases agree with TRBD1. J was trimmed by 5 bases and V by 2 bases; bases with no gene match: 7. The CDR3 consists of 16 residues. Germline V gene sequence: CDR1 SGHRS, CDR2 YFSETQ. Drawing the rest from reference TRBV5-1 and TRBJ1-2, the complete variable domain is KAGVTQTPRYLIKTRGQQVTLSCSPISGHRSVSWYQQTPGQGLQFLFEYFSETQRNKGNFPGRFSGRQFSNSRSEMNVSTLELGDSALYLCASSFTGTGGWYGYTFGSGTRLTVV.

The gene calls are TRBV27 and TRBJ1-5, with D maybe TRBD1 (6 bases). From germline, CDR1 is MNHEY and CDR2 SMNVEV (reference sequence). This CDR3 has 14 residues. The ends were cut back, 6 bases at V and 4 bases at J, with 13 bases in the middle. The DNA for the CDR3 is TGTGCCAGCAGCCAGGGGCGGTGGAATCAGCCCCAGCATTTT. Amino acids: CASSQGRWNQPQHF.

The rearrangement uses TRBV28 and TRBJ1-4; the match to TRBD1 covers 10 bases. Germline loops: CDR1 MDHEN, CDR2 SYDVKM. Trimming cost V 6 bases and J 7 bases; bases outside gene matches: 5. The CDR3 consists of 14 residues. The CDR3 reads CASRGTGEGEKLFF. CDR3 nucleotide sequence: TGTGCCAGCAGGGGGACAGGGGAGGGTGAAAAACTGTTTTTT.

V usage is TRBV29-1 and J usage is TRBJ1-1; D perhaps matches TRBD1 (6 bases). With 7 bases removed from V and 3 bases from J, the gap between germline ends came to 15 bases. The CDR3 totals 13 residues. CDR1 and CDR2 (germline): SQVTM, ANQGSEA. The CDR3 loop is CSADKGGHTEAFF. CDR3 coding DNA: TGCAGCGCCGATAAGGGGGGGCACACTGAAGCTTTCTTT. The full variable domain, with the rest looked up from reference TRBV29-1 and TRBJ1-1, is SAVISQKPSRDICQRGTSLTIQCQVDSQVTMMFWYRQQPGQSLTLIATANQGSEATYESGFVIDKFPISRPNLTFSTLTVSNMSPEDSSIYLCSADKGGHTEAFFGQGTRLTVV.